The 29 T cell receptor beta chains below all came from one sample that was sequenced in a study of blood T cell repertoires in COVID-19. Here immunoSEQ multiplex PCR was the method, and the copy in TCRdb shows in-frame clones only, minus some. The sample includes tens of thousands of clones, around three quarters of them seen just once. What was sequenced was peripheral blood. The receptor source for this set is a woman aged 70-85 years with acute or convalescent COVID-19.

CDR3 sequence: CASRAGTGGHNEQFF. DNA for the CDR3: TGTGCCAGCAGAGCCGGGACAGGGGGTCACAATGAGCAGTTCTTC. This sequence joins TRBV6-5 and TRBJ2-1, with 11 bases matching TRBD1. Germline lookup yields CDR1 MNHEY and CDR2 SVGAGI. The V gene end was trimmed by 6 bases and the J gene end by 5 bases; junction bases not matched to a gene: 6. CDR3 length: 15 amino acids.

The J gene is TRBJ1-1, the V gene TRBV2; the D gene is possibly TRBD1 (6 bases). The CDR3 covers 14 residues. Germline V lookup: CDR1 SNHLY, CDR2 FYNNEI. The V end was cut by 5 bases, the J end by 3 bases, with 13 bases between. The CDR3 loop reads CASSHRVGDTEAFF. As DNA, the CDR3 is TGTGCCAGCAGTCACAGGGTAGGGGACACTGAAGCTTTCTTT.

V gene TRBV5-1 combines with J gene TRBJ1-6; 10 positions agree with TRBD1. V lost 6 bases, J lost 4 bases, and 13 bases stayed unmatched. CDR1 SGHRS and CDR2 YFSETQ come from the germline V gene. The CDR3 extends over 18 amino acids. The CDR3 loop reads CASNPYPRDRGYNSPLHF. CDR3 DNA: TGCGCCAGCAACCCCTACCCCCGGGACAGGGGTTATAATTCACCCCTCCACTTT. The full variable domain, its missing parts supplied by reference TRBV5-1 and TRBJ1-6, is KAGVTQTPRYLIKTRGQQVTLSCSPISGHRSVSWYQQTPGQGLQFLFEYFSETQRNKGNFPGRFSGRQFSNSRSEMNVSTLELGDSALYLCASNPYPRDRGYNSPLHFGNGTRLTVT.

In its sample, this clone was seen a few times. The genes are TRBV7-3 and TRBJ2-2; 7 nucleotides agree with TRBD2. J was trimmed by 1 base and V by 2 bases; bases with no gene match: 7. CDR1 and CDR2 from the germline V gene are SGHTA and FQGTGA. The CDR3 is made up of 17 amino acids. This CDR3 reads CASSLYGLAVNTGELFF. In nucleotides, the CDR3 is TGTGCCAGCAGCTTATATGGCCTAGCGGTGAACACCGGGGAGCTGTTTTTT.

This clone came up a few times. The chain links TRBV6-6 to TRBJ1-5, with D possibly being TRBD1 (6 bases). Germline loops: CDR1 MNHNY, CDR2 SVGAGI (reference sequence). The CDR3 has 14 residues. Trimming removed 4 bases from V and 7 bases from J, with 14 bases in between. The CDR3 nucleotides are TGTGCCAGCAGTTTCGAACAGGGCGGGCAGCCCCAGCATTTT. Protein product: CASSFEQGGQPQHF.

The rearrangement links TRBV6-5 to TRBJ1-1; D ambiguous. The CDR3 totals 15 residues. Trimming took off 7 bases at V and 1 base at J, with 16 bases between the two ends. Per germline, CDR1 MNHEY and CDR2 SVGAGI. The CDR3 is CASKITIRGNTEAFF. The CDR3 coding sequence is TGTGCCAGCAAAATCACCATCCGGGGGAACACTGAAGCTTTCTTT.

V is TRBV7-8 and J is TRBJ1-2; the match to TRBD1 covers 8 bases. This CDR3 has 12 residues. V was pared by 5 bases and J by 13 bases, with 9 bases of the junction left unmatched. Germline V CDR1 and CDR2: SGHVS, FQNEAQ. CDR3 sequence: CASSPDRVGLTF. Written as DNA, the CDR3 is TGTGCCAGCAGCCCGGACAGGGTGGGGCTCACCTTC.

The chain couples TRBV4-1 to TRBJ2-1; 8 nucleotides match TRBD2. The V segment lost 4 bases and the J segment 3 bases; nucleotides outside the gene matches: 8. The CDR3 is made up of 16 amino acids. Germline V lookup: CDR1 MGHRA, CDR2 YSYEKL. CDR3: CASSPSGSLNYNEQFF. CDR3 coding DNA: TGCGCCAGCAGCCCCAGCGGGAGCCTGAACTACAATGAGCAGTTCTTC.

This rearrangement joins TRBV15 to TRBJ1-5; TRBD1 matches at 7 bases. V trimming: 2 bases; J trimming: 0 bases; junction bases outside the gene matches: 7. Germline V lookup: CDR1 LNHNV, CDR2 YYDKDF (reference sequence). There are 17 residues in the CDR3. CDR3 in DNA: TGTGCCACCAGCAGACCGGGACAGAAGCCTAGCAATCAGCCCCAGCATTTT. Translated, it gives CATSRPGQKPSNQPQHF.

This chain uses TRBV23-1 with TRBJ1-1; a weak D match, TRBD1 (6 bases). TRBV23-1 is sorted into the ORF group, with uncertain function. The CDR3 is 16 amino acids. V gave up 3 bases and J gave up 3 bases, with 17 bases separating them. The CDR3 loop reads CASSQRGGGCYTEAFF. The CDR3 DNA sequence: TGCGCCAGCAGTCAGCGGGGAGGGGGATGTTACACTGAAGCTTTCTTT.

The gene calls are TRBV7-9 and TRBJ2-5; D is ambiguous. In germline, CDR1 is SEHNR, CDR2 FQNEAQ (reference sequence). The V gene lost 1 base and the J gene lost 2 bases, with 11 bases spanning the gap. This CDR3 is 15 amino acids long. CDR3 amino acids: CASSLVALRQETQYF. The CDR3 coding sequence is TGTGCCAGCAGCTTAGTAGCTCTGCGACAAGAGACCCAGTACTTC. The full variable domain, in which reference TRBV7-9 and TRBJ2-5 provide the parts outside the CDR3, is DTGVSQNPRHKITKRGQNVTFRCDPISEHNRLYWYRQTLGQGPEFLTYFQNEAQLEKSRLLSDRFSAERPKGSFSTLEIQRTEQGDSAMYLCASSLVALRQETQYFGPGTRLLVL.

This clone was recorded once. The chain couples TRBV20-1 to TRBJ2-5; no firm D call. This CDR3 is built from 11 residues. Germline V gene sequence: CDR1 DFQATT, CDR2 SNEGSKA (reference sequence). Trimming stripped 7 bases from V and 1 base from J, with 7 bases between. CDR3 coding DNA: TGCAGTGTGAGCTTCCAAGAGACCCAGTACTTC. Protein product: CSVSFQETQYF.

This rearrangement joins TRBV4-1 to TRBJ1-5; possibly TRBD1 for D (6 bases). Germline V gene sequence: CDR1 MGHRA, CDR2 YSYEKL. The CDR3 totals 17 residues. The V and J ends lost 0 bases and 2 bases respectively, with 14 bases between them. The CDR3 loop reads CASSQDETGMGNQPQHF. CDR3 coding DNA: TGCGCCAGCAGCCAAGATGAAACAGGGATGGGCAATCAGCCCCAGCATTTT.

This chain uses TRBV4-2 with TRBJ2-5; 7 bases map to TRBD1. V lost 0 bases and J lost 0; bases outside the gene matches: 13. From germline, CDR1 is LGHNA and CDR2 YNFKEQ. The CDR3 contains 19 residues. CDR3 bases: TGTGCCAGCAGCCAAGATTTGGGGACAGCCGGCCCGTACCAAGAGACCCAGTACTTC. Its protein is CASSQDLGTAGPYQETQYF.

The chain recombines TRBV27 with TRBJ1-6, with TRBD1 as a possible D gene (5 bases). V gave up 5 bases and J gave up 7 bases, with 18 bases separating them. Germline V gives CDR1 MNHEY, CDR2 SMNVEV (reference sequence). The CDR3 runs 16 residues. The CDR3 nucleotides are TGTGCCAGCAGTCCCGATGGGGGGACTCCGAATTCACCCCTCCACTTT. Translating it yields CASSPDGGTPNSPLHF.

The gene calls are TRBV14 and TRBJ1-2; tentative D call: TRBD1 (5 bases). This CDR3 has 16 amino acids. Trimming removed 1 base at V and 2 bases at J, with 14 bases between. Germline CDR1 is SGHDN and CDR2 is FVKESK. DNA of the CDR3: TGTGCCAGCAGCCAAGTTAGGGACTCAGCCAACTATGGCTACACCTTC. Encoded protein: CASSQVRDSANYGYTF. Supplemented by reference TRBV14 and TRBJ1-2, the full variable domain reads EAGVTQFPSHSVIEKGQTVTLRCDPISGHDNLYWYRRVMGKEIKFLLHFVKESKQDESGMPNNRFLAERTGGTYSTLKVQPAELEDSGVYFCASSQVRDSANYGYTFGSGTRLTVV.

This rearrangement joins TRBV4-3 to TRBJ2-1; TRBD2 agrees at 7 bases. The CDR3 covers 16 residues. The junction had 7 bases not matched to a gene; V was cut back by 1 base and J by 4 bases. Germline V lookup: CDR1 LGHNA, CDR2 YSLEER. CDR3 protein: CASSQGLAVIYNEQFF. The CDR3 nucleotides read TGCGCCAGCAGCCAAGGGCTAGCGGTCATATACAATGAGCAGTTCTTC.

This clone has a handful of counts. The CDR3 DNA follows: TGCGCCAGCAGCCAAGACGGGACTAGGTACAATGAGCAGTTCTTC. Its protein product is CASSQDGTRYNEQFF. The V and J genes are TRBV4-3 and TRBJ2-1, with 8 nucleotides matching TRBD2. This CDR3 region has 15 residues. V shed 0 bases and J 4 bases; nucleotides not matched to a gene: 2. CDR1 is LGHNA, CDR2 YSLEER, per germline.

This chain connects TRBV19 to TRBJ2-7; TRBD1 might be the D (6 bases). The germline V and J ends were trimmed by 2 bases and 2 bases, with 7 bases remaining between them. In germline, CDR1 is LNHDA, CDR2 SQIVND (reference sequence). CDR3 length equals 13 residues. The CDR3 is CASSIQGPYEQYF. The CDR3 nucleotides read TGTGCCAGTAGTATACAGGGGCCCTACGAGCAGTACTTC. The full variable domain, completed using reference TRBV19 and TRBJ2-7, is DGGITQSPKYLFRKEGQNVTLSCEQNLNHDAMYWYRQDPGQGLRLIYYSQIVNDFQKGDIAEGYSVSREKKESFPLTVTSAQKNPTAFYLCASSIQGPYEQYFGPGTRLTVT.

The V and J genes are TRBV2 and TRBJ2-4, with D possibly TRBD1 on 6 matching bases. The germline V gene encodes CDR1 SNHLY and CDR2 FYNNEI. The CDR3 extends over 14 amino acids. V was pared by 6 bases and J by 4 bases, with 13 bases between. Written as DNA, the CDR3 is TGTGCCAGCAGCCAGGACAGTAATAAAAACATTCAGTACTTC. It specifies CASSQDSNKNIQYF.

The gene calls are TRBV6-2 or TRBV6-3 and TRBJ2-1, with 11 bases aligning to TRBD2. After removal of 2 bases from V and 1 base from J, the junction contained 4 bases not matched to a gene. This CDR3 spans 17 amino acids. CDR1 and CDR2 (germline): MNHEY, SVGEGT. The chain's CDR3 is CASSYGTSGISYNEQFF. The CDR3 nucleotides read TGTGCCAGCAGTTACGGGACTAGCGGAATTTCCTACAATGAGCAGTTCTTC.

This clone has a single count. The chain has TRBV7-2 and TRBJ2-1, with 7 bases aligning to TRBD2. The germline V gene has CDR1 SGHTA and CDR2 FQGNSA. After removal of 3 bases from V and 0 bases from J, the junction contained 2 bases not matched to a gene. The CDR3 sequence is 15 residues long. The CDR3 sequence is CASSLLAASYNEQFF. In nucleotides, the CDR3 is TGTGCCAGCAGCTTGCTAGCGGCCTCCTACAATGAGCAGTTCTTC.

The V gene is TRBV19, the J gene TRBJ1-2; D ambiguous. Germline CDR1 is LNHDA and CDR2 is SQIVND (reference sequence). The CDR3 spans 13 residues. Trimming cost V 6 bases and J 6 bases, with 14 bases left between them. CDR3 nucleotide sequence: TGTGCCAGTAGCCCTGACTCCCTAGATGGCTACACCTTC. Its protein is CASSPDSLDGYTF.

This chain connects TRBV3-1 (or the pseudogene TRBV3-2) to TRBJ2-7, with a possible D match to TRBD2 (5 bases). CDR1 and CDR2 (germline): LGHDT, YNNKEL (reference sequence). The CDR3 length is 14 residues. V was trimmed by 4 bases and J by 2 bases, leaving 12 bases between them. CDR3 in amino acids: CASSPSSSAYEQYF. As DNA, the CDR3 is TGTGCCAGCAGCCCTAGCAGTTCAGCCTACGAGCAGTACTTC.

The chain links TRBV27 to TRBJ1-5, with D tentatively TRBD1 (6 bases). The V gene lost 5 bases and the J gene lost 3 bases, with 17 bases spanning the gap. CDR1 and CDR2 (germline): MNHEY, SMNVEV (reference sequence). There are 16 residues in the CDR3. The CDR3 DNA reads as TGTGCCAGCAGTCCCTCCGGCAGGGACAACAATCAGCCCCAGCATTTT. Its protein is CASSPSGRDNNQPQHF.

The CDR3 spells CASSLGLAGDTQYF. CDR3 DNA: TGCGCCAGCAGCTTGGGACTAGCGGGAGATACGCAGTATTTT. The chain uses TRBV5-1 and TRBJ2-3; 10 positions match TRBD2. Germline V lookup: CDR1 SGHRS, CDR2 YFSETQ. The V gene end was trimmed by 0 bases and the J gene end by 5 bases; junction bases not matched to a gene: 0. This CDR3 region has 14 residues.

The chain couples TRBV29-1 to TRBJ1-2, with unresolved D. Trimming stripped 4 bases from V and 1 base from J, with 13 bases between. Germline-derived CDR1 and CDR2 are SQVTM and ANQGSEA. The CDR3 sequence is 14 residues long. In DNA, the CDR3 is TGCAGCGTTGTCGTCCCTCCTATTAACTATGGCTACACCTTC. This codes for CSVVVPPINYGYTF.

CDR3 coding DNA: TGTGCCAGCAGTAGGACTAGCGACTCAGATACGCAGTATTTT. The encoded protein is CASSRTSDSDTQYF. J is TRBJ2-3 and V is TRBV3-1 (or the pseudogene TRBV3-2), with TRBD2 matching over 9 bases. The CDR3 runs 14 residues. Germline V CDR1 and CDR2: LGHDT, YNNKEL (reference sequence). V trimming: 6 bases; J trimming: 4 bases; junction bases outside the gene matches: 5.

The rearrangement uses TRBV7-9 and TRBJ1-4, with D unclear. This CDR3 is built from 14 residues. Germline values: CDR1 SEHNR, CDR2 FQNEAQ (reference sequence). The V end was cut by 1 base, the J end by 0 bases, with 3 bases between. The CDR3 loop reads CASSLVSTNEKLFF. The CDR3 nucleotides are TGTGCCAGCAGCTTAGTCTCAACTAATGAAAAACTGTTTTTT.